What follows are 9 T cell receptor beta chains derived from one specimen sequenced in a study of blood T cell repertoires in COVID-19. TCRdb's copy holds only in-frame clones and misses some; the assay was immunoSEQ multiplex PCR. The repertoire holds roughly 100,000 clones, with approximately 86% as singletons. The material sequenced was peripheral blood. These receptors originate from a man aged 45-65 years with COVID-19, enrolled during active disease.

The chain joins TRBV6-1 to TRBJ1-4; 8 bases agree with TRBD1. After removal of 2 bases from V and 1 base from J, the junction contained 12 bases not matched to a gene. Germline V gene data show CDR1 as MNHNS and CDR2 as SASEGT. This CDR3 has 19 amino acids. CDR3 bases: TGTGCCAGCAGTGAATCTGACAGGGGATCTCTCTTAACTAATGAAAAACTGTTTTTT. It is translated as CASSESDRGSLLTNEKLFF.

The chain couples TRBV9 to TRBJ2-7; TRBD1 matches at 7 bases. Germline-derived CDR1 and CDR2 are SGDLS and YYNGEE. With 0 bases clipped from V and 3 bases from J, the junction kept 6 bases outside the gene matches. The CDR3 length is 15 residues. The CDR3 spells CASSVETGTYYEQYF. CDR3 in DNA: TGTGCCAGCAGCGTAGAGACAGGGACCTACTACGAGCAGTACTTC.

V usage is TRBV18 and J usage is TRBJ2-1, with a weak D call TRBD1 (6 bases). There are 14 residues in the CDR3. CDR1 is KGHSH and CDR2 is LQKENI in the germline V gene. V lost 2 bases to trimming and J lost 4 bases, with 9 bases between them. The CDR3 sequence is CASSPSTGYNEQFF. The CDR3 coding sequence is TGTGCCAGCTCACCATCAACAGGGTACAATGAGCAGTTCTTC.

The V call is TRBV2, the J call TRBJ1-4; D perhaps matches TRBD1 (5 bases). The ends were cut back, 2 bases at V and 8 bases at J, with 9 bases in the middle. Germline CDR1 is SNHLY and CDR2 is FYNNEI. CDR3 size: 13 residues. CDR3 nucleotides: TGTGCCAGCAGTGAACGCCAGGGAGAAAAACTGTTTTTT. It specifies CASSERQGEKLFF.

This chain connects TRBV20-1 to TRBJ1-5; the D gene is possibly TRBD1 (5 bases). This CDR3 spans 13 amino acids. From germline, CDR1 is DFQATT and CDR2 SNEGSKA (reference sequence). V was clipped by 3 bases and J by 6 bases, with 12 bases between them. CDR3 coding DNA: TGCAGTGCTAGTGGGGGGGTTCGTCAGCCCCAGCATTTT. It is translated as CSASGGVRQPQHF.

The rearrangement joins TRBV7-2 to TRBJ1-6; TRBD1 agrees at 9 bases. This CDR3 comprises 15 residues. Unmatched junction bases numbered 3, after V lost 3 bases and J lost 6 bases. The germline V gene encodes CDR1 SGHTA and CDR2 FQGNSA. CDR3 region: CASSFQDRGNSPLHF. The CDR3 bases are TGTGCCAGCAGCTTCCAGGACAGGGGTAATTCACCCCTCCACTTT.

J is TRBJ2-2 and V is TRBV5-4; TRBD2 matches at 8 bases. This CDR3 comprises 15 residues. Trimming cost V 2 bases and J 4 bases; bases outside gene matches: 4. Germline CDR1 reads SGHNT; CDR2 reads YYREEE (reference sequence). CDR3 in DNA: TGTGCCAGCAGCTTATCGGCGGGGGGCACCGGGGAGCTGTTTTTT. It translates to CASSLSAGGTGELFF. The full variable domain, completed using reference TRBV5-4 and TRBJ2-2, is ETGVTQSPTHLIKTRGQQVTLRCSSQSGHNTVSWYQQALGQGPQFIFQYYREEENGRGNFPPRFSGLQFPNYSSELNVNALELDDSALYLCASSLSAGGTGELFFGEGSRLTVL.

The chain is built from TRBV6-5 and TRBJ1-5, with D maybe TRBD1 (6 bases). CDR3 length equals 14 residues. The V end lost 6 bases, the J end lost 6 bases, and 15 bases lay between the germline ends. Germline V CDR1 and CDR2: MNHEY, SVGAGI. Here the CDR3 DNA reads TGTGCCAGCAGGGGGGACACCCAAGGTCAGCCCCAGCATTTT. This encodes CASRGDTQGQPQHF.

V is TRBV3-1 (or the pseudogene TRBV3-2) and J is TRBJ2-2; 9 nucleotides align to TRBD2. The V and J ends lost 4 bases and 5 bases, in that order; junction bases with no gene match: 5. CDR1 is LGHDT, CDR2 YNNKEL, per germline (reference sequence). This CDR3 is built from 15 residues. The CDR3 DNA sequence: TGTGCCAGCAGCCGCGGGGGGGCCCGAACCGGGGAGCTGTTTTTT. Translating gives CASSRGGARTGELFF.